This TCR beta chain was sequenced in a study of tumor and adjacent non-tumor tissue in lung cancer. RNA was extracted from bulk tissue without any cell sorting. A modified ARM-PCR protocol with three rounds of nested PCR amplified TCRbeta. MiXCR was run by TCRdb on the multiplex PCR reads, yielding one entry per CDR3 protein. The repertoire holds 100,000 to 150,000 distinct CDR3 sequences, with 55% to 75% as singletons. Germline CDR1 and CDR2: SGHRS and YFSETQ. Trimming left V 0 bases short and J 7 bases short, with 5 bases between. This CDR3 is built from 13 residues. The receptor's source is a man younger than 45 with non-small cell lung cancer. Sequencing input: lung tumor tissue. The chain carries TRBV5-1 and TRBJ1-6; D not certain. This CDR3 is CASSLGWNSPLHF. The CDR3 DNA is TGCGCCAGCAGCTTGGGGTGGAATTCACCCCTCCACTTT.